These 13 T cell receptor beta chains came from one sample sequenced in a study of response to subunit inactivated influenza vaccine. Via MiXCR, TCRdb re-called the RT-PCR reads, giving one row per CDR3 protein. The sample lists roughly 570,000 distinct CDR3 sequences, roughly 13% seen once, with roughly 13% in the top ten. The source was PBMCs from blood, collected roughly 6 weeks after vaccination. The origin of the receptors is a man aged 50 to 59 who received an inactivated influenza vaccine.

This clonotype was seen only a few times. The chain carries TRBV28 and TRBJ2-7; D is possibly TRBD1 (6 bases). Trimming removed 5 bases from V and 12 bases from J, with 17 bases in between. Germline V CDR1 and CDR2: MDHEN, SYDVKM. The CDR3 totals 12 residues. CDR3 protein: CASSTQRQVSYF. In DNA form, the CDR3 reads TGTGCCAGCAGTACCCAAAGACAGGTCTCGTACTTC.

This clonotype appeared many times. V gene TRBV7-6 combines with J gene TRBJ2-1; 10 positions agree with TRBD2. The CDR3 extends over 14 amino acids. Trimming at V came to 6 bases and at J to 2 bases, leaving 1 base not matched to a gene. The germline gives CDR1 SGHVS, CDR2 FNYEAQ. CDR3 sequence reads: CASSLAGAYNEQFF. The CDR3 DNA is TGTGCCAGCAGTCTAGCGGGAGCCTACAATGAGCAGTTCTTC.

This clonotype was seen a handful of times. V and J are TRBV12-3 or TRBV12-4 and TRBJ2-3; D unresolved. The germline V and J ends were trimmed by 6 bases and 6 bases, with 10 bases remaining between them. CDR3 length equals 12 residues. CDR3 protein: CASRGLGDTQYF. CDR3 in DNA: TGTGCCAGCAGGGGGTTGGGGGATACGCAGTATTTT.

This chain connects TRBV10-3 to TRBJ2-1; possible D gene TRBD2, 7 bases. The CDR3 has 17 amino acids. V was clipped by 5 bases and J by 3 bases, with 20 bases between them. Looked up from germline, CDR1 is ENHRY and CDR2 is SYGVKD. For the CDR3, the DNA is TGTGCCATCAGTATCTCGGCGGCGGGGGCCCACTACAATGAGCAGTTCTTC. Translation gives CAISISAAGAHYNEQFF.

This clonotype turned up a few times. The chain uses TRBV12-3 or TRBV12-4 and TRBJ1-1; D is undetermined. The V end lost 2 bases, the J end lost 8 bases, and 6 bases lay between the germline ends. The CDR3 is 11 amino acids. The DNA of the CDR3 is TGTGCCAGCAGTTTATCCAGGGAAGCTTTCTTT. Amino acids: CASSLSREAFF.

This clonotype occurred many times. The V call is TRBV20-1, the J call TRBJ1-2, with 8 nucleotides matching TRBD1. The CDR3 has 16 residues. Losses at the gene ends were 3 bases for V and 5 bases for J; bases not matched to a gene: 14. Germline lookup yields CDR1 DFQATT and CDR2 SNEGSKA (reference sequence). In DNA form, the CDR3 reads TGCAGTGCTAGTCTATTTTTGGCAGGGGGCTGGTATGGCTACACCTTC. Translated: CSASLFLAGGWYGYTF.

The table lists this clonotype with many counts. V gene TRBV5-5 combines with J gene TRBJ1-4, with TRBD1 matching 8 bases. The CDR3 has 16 amino acids. Germline CDR1 is SGHKS and CDR2 is YYEKEE (reference sequence). The V segment lost 3 bases and the J segment 0 bases; nucleotides outside the gene matches: 4. The CDR3 is CASSSQGAPTNEKLFF. DNA for the CDR3: TGTGCCAGCAGCTCGCAGGGGGCACCAACTAATGAAAAACTGTTTTTT. Variable domain in full (rest from reference TRBV5-5 and TRBJ1-4): DAGVTQSPTHLIKTRGQQVTLRCSPISGHKSVSWYQQVLGQGPQFIFQYYEKEERGRGNFPDRFSARQFPNYSSELNVNALLLGDSALYLCASSSQGAPTNEKLFFGSGTQLSVL.

The V call is TRBV12-3 or TRBV12-4, the J call TRBJ2-1; D perhaps matches TRBD1 (5 bases). The CDR3 has 14 amino acids. V lost 1 base and J 9 bases, leaving 13 bases between the germline ends. CDR3 sequence: CASSLGAGSSEQFF. CDR3 DNA sequence: TGTGCCAGCAGTTTAGGGGCAGGGTCGAGTGAGCAGTTCTTC.

This clonotype was seen many times. The gene calls are TRBV29-1 and TRBJ1-5; no definite D call. The CDR3 is 13 amino acids. Germline CDR1 reads SQVTM; CDR2 reads ANQGSEA. Between the trimmed V and J ends, which lost 3 bases and 7 bases, there was a span of 13 bases. In nucleotides, the CDR3 is TGCAGCGTTGAGGAGGGTATCGGCCAGCCCCAGCATTTT. This translates into CSVEEGIGQPQHF.

This chain connects TRBV6-5 to TRBJ2-5; D tentatively reads TRBD1 or TRBD2 (6 bases each). Germline V lookup: CDR1 MNHEY, CDR2 SVGAGI. V was clipped by 4 bases and J by 2 bases, with 17 bases between them. This CDR3 is built from 16 residues. DNA of the CDR3: TGTGCCAGCAGTTCCCTCGGGGGACAAAGACAAGAGACCCAGTACTTC. It is translated as CASSSLGGQRQETQYF.

This clonotype was counted a few times. The chain is built from TRBV5-5 and TRBJ2-7; TRBD1 matches 7 bases. Germline loops: CDR1 SGHKS, CDR2 YYEKEE (reference sequence). The CDR3 runs 14 residues. J gave up 4 bases and V 1 base, and 5 bases lay outside the gene matches. For the CDR3, the DNA is TGTGCCAGCAGCTTGCCGGGACAGTCTTACGAGCAGTACTTC. Its protein product is CASSLPGQSYEQYF.

In this sample, this clonotype turned up a few times. The chain links TRBV19 to TRBJ2-5; D call uncertain. Germline V gives CDR1 LNHDA, CDR2 SQIVND (reference sequence). This CDR3 is built from 15 residues. The V end was cut by 3 bases, the J end by 5 bases, with 16 bases between. The chain's CDR3 is CASSIAQELGETQYF. The CDR3 DNA sequence: TGTGCCAGTAGTATTGCGCAGGAGCTTGGGGAGACCCAGTACTTC.

The chain has TRBV29-1 and TRBJ1-1, with TRBD1 matching 8 bases. The length of the CDR3 is 14 residues. J was trimmed by 7 bases and V by 4 bases; bases with no gene match: 11. Germline V CDR1 and CDR2: SQVTM, ANQGSEA. CDR3 sequence reads: CSVAETGEGGEAFF. As DNA, the CDR3 is TGCAGCGTTGCAGAGACAGGGGAAGGGGGTGAAGCTTTCTTT.